The source of this T cell receptor beta chain is a study of HIV-infected patients and healthy controls. Overall study findings and caveats: In healthy controls, MAIT alpha CDR3s were common; in HIV+ repertoires, severely depleted. Apparent post-therapy Gini recovery among HIV-infected patients was not reproduced with size-matched repertoires.

In this sample, this clonotype turned up many times. As yet, its antigen is unknown. Reverse transcription used roughly 450 ng RNA and constant-region primers for alpha and beta. Each of the alpha and beta chains got its own library through chain-specific third strand synthesis with indices. Second strand synthesis was primed from the SP2 site. Two random hexamers, added before amplification and joined, formed each molecule's 12-nucleotide barcode. TCRdb redid the calling of the 5' RACE reads with MiXCR, one entry per CDR3 protein. The table records 15,000 to 20,000 distinct CDR3 sequences, more than 8% of them present only once. All unsorted peripheral T cells were captured because whole blood was used without fractionation. The clonotype comes from an adult in good health. Sequencing input: blood.

This CDR3 reads CASSLDVTKISYEQYF. CDR3 bases: TGTGCCAGCAGCTTAGATGTGACAAAAATTTCCTACGAGCAGTACTTC. V is TRBV7-9 and J is TRBJ2-7; D is undetermined. Germline CDR1 is SEHNR and CDR2 is FQNEAQ (reference sequence). V lost 1 base to trimming and J lost 1 base, with 14 bases between them. This CDR3 region has 16 residues. The whole variable domain, filled in from reference TRBV7-9 and TRBJ2-7, reads DTGVSQNPRHKITKRGQNVTFRCDPISEHNRLYWYRQTLGQGPEFLTYFQNEAQLEKSRLLSDRFSAERPKGSFSTLEIQRTEQGDSAMYLCASSLDVTKISYEQYFGPGTRLTVT.